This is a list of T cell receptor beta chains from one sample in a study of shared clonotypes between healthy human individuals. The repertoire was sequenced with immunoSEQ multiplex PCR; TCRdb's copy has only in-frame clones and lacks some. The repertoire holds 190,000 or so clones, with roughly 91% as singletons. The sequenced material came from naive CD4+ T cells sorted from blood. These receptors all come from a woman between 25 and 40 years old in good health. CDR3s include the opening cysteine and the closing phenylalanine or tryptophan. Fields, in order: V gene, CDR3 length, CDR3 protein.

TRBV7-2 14 CASSLVRARSEQYF
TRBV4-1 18 CASSQVILAGGPNNEQFF
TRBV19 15 CASSPRRGVNAEAFF
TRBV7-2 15 CASSLAPAVSYEQYF
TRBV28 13 CASSLPPGQPQHF
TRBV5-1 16 CASSLAPGGNTGELFF
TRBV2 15 CASRKETGRNQPQHF
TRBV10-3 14 CAISERDRGNEQYF
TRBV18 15 CASSRLAEPTDTQYF
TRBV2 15 CASSVLRQGGQPQHF
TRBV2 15 CASSKRGLAYDEQFF
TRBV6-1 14 CASSERVFLAEQYF
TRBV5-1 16 CASSSEGQGQNEKLFF
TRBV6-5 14 CASSYSADGYEQYF
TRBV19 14 CASSALQGGETQYF
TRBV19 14 CASSGQGGPYEQYF
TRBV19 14 CASRAPQHSYEQYF
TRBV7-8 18 CASSPFNRPSSGANVLTF
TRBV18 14 CASSPTGPRDEQYF
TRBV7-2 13 CASSLGPLRPQHF
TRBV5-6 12 CASSPGRYEQYF
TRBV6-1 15 CASSELRSGANVLTF
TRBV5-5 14 CASSWGTGEQPQHF
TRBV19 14 CASSIPREDYGYTF
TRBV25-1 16 CASSRPSREGRYEQFF
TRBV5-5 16 CASSLARPGGNYEQYF
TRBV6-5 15 CASSRDRGLGETQYF
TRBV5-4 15 CASSLWGGPRNEQYF
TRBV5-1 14 CASSLNSPRDWSYF
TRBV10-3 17 CAISEKPGGYSNQPQHF
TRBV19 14 CASSWGTGAYEQHF
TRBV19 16 CASTGHRPNLGTEAFF
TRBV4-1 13 CASRGAGIGELFF
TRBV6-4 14 CASSETGTGYGYTF
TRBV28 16 CASSPGTGGYAYEQYF
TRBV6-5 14 CASKEVAVAPEAFF
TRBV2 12 CASSRTEEKLFF
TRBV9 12 CASKGLENEQYF
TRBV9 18 CASSVGTSGGGTLDTQYF
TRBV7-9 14 CASSRSGAWGEQYF
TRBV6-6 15 CASRTGQGGRTEQYF
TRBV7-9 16 CASSLEGPLPRNEQFF
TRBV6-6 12 CASSFLGQPQHF
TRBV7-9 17 CASRPSRGEREVYEQYF
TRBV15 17 CATSRRPTSSVADTQYF
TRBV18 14 CASSPTSGTDTQYF
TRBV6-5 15 CASRQEWAPNEKLFF
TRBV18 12 CASSPQGEKLFF
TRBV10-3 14 CAIGRQGVNQPQHF
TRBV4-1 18 CASSQSTSGTNFPDTQYF
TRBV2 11 CASSDIDEQYF
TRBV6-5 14 CASSPDRANEKLFF
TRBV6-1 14 CASSEDRGNTEAFF
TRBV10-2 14 CAAAGLRQGYEQYF
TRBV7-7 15 CASSLAGGFTDTQYF
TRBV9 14 CASSEGRTNEKLFF
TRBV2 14 CASSDNRAGETQYF
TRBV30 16 CAWRTDYREADYEQYF